What follows are 23 T cell receptor beta chains derived from one specimen sequenced in a study of blood T cell repertoires in COVID-19. The data were produced by immunoSEQ multiplex PCR, yet TCRdb's version contains in-frame clones alone and is incomplete. The sample shows roughly 280,000 clones, roughly 87% of them seen only once. The sequencing sample was made of peripheral blood. Every receptor here comes from a woman aged 45 to 65 who had recovered from COVID-19.

The V gene is TRBV3-1 (or the pseudogene TRBV3-2), the J gene TRBJ2-5; D is unresolved. CDR3 length: 16 amino acids. Germline loops: CDR1 LGHDT, CDR2 YNNKEL (reference sequence). V was trimmed by 1 base and J by 1 base, leaving 13 bases between them. CDR3 amino acids: CASSQGQGTVQETQYF. The DNA for the CDR3 is TGTGCCAGCAGCCAAGGCCAAGGAACAGTCCAAGAGACCCAGTACTTC.

This clone has more than one count but fewer than ten. The chain joins TRBV6-4 to TRBJ2-7; 9 nucleotides align to TRBD1. This CDR3 region has 13 residues. The J segment lost 6 bases and the V segment lost 0 bases, leaving 0 bases of the junction unmatched. Per the germline V gene, CDR1 is MRHNA and CDR2 is SNTAGT. The CDR3 coding sequence is TGTGCCAGCAGTGACTCGGACAGGGGCGAGCAGTACTTC. This sequence encodes CASSDSDRGEQYF.

The rearrangement joins TRBV5-1 to TRBJ1-3; 8 nucleotides match TRBD1. This CDR3 has 16 residues. The V segment lost 4 bases and the J segment 4 bases; nucleotides outside the gene matches: 10. Germline V gene lookup returns CDR1 SGHRS and CDR2 YFSETQ. The DNA for the CDR3 is TGCGCCAGCAGCCCCCGGACAGGGCCGAGAGGAAACACCATATATTTT. Protein sequence: CASSPRTGPRGNTIYF.

The rearrangement uses TRBV5-1 and TRBJ1-3; 7 bases are a match to TRBD1. J gave up 2 bases and V 3 bases, and 5 bases lay outside the gene matches. Germline V gives CDR1 SGHRS, CDR2 YFSETQ. The CDR3 runs 15 residues. In DNA, the CDR3 is TGCGCCAGCAGCTGGACAGGCGTTCCTGGAAACACCATATATTTT. Translated, it gives CASSWTGVPGNTIYF.

The gene calls are TRBV19 and TRBJ2-7, with TRBD1 as a possible D gene (5 bases). Germline V gene sequence: CDR1 LNHDA, CDR2 SQIVND (reference sequence). The CDR3 has 14 amino acids. Trimming shortened V by 8 bases and J by 0 bases, and 14 bases separated the two germline ends. DNA of the CDR3: TGTGCCAGTCAAGACAGTCTCCTCTCCTACGAGCAGTACTTC. This encodes CASQDSLLSYEQYF.

This rearrangement joins TRBV30 to TRBJ2-3; TRBD2 matches at 7 bases. The germline CDR1 and CDR2 sequences are GTSNPN and SVGIG (reference sequence). J lost 2 bases, V lost 0 bases, and 5 bases had no gene match. The CDR3 extends over 15 amino acids. This CDR3 reads CAWSVGLGDTDTQYF. As DNA, the CDR3 is TGTGCCTGGAGTGTCGGACTAGGAGACACAGATACGCAGTATTTT.

The chain combines TRBV20-1 with TRBJ1-2; D remains unclear. The CDR3 is 13 amino acids. Trimming cost V 3 bases and J 7 bases, with 15 bases left between them. The germline V gene encodes CDR1 DFQATT and CDR2 SNEGSKA (reference sequence). The CDR3 nucleotides read TGCAGTGCTAGTTCCACCTTTATTAGTGGCTACACCTTC. Translating it yields CSASSTFISGYTF.

This chain joins TRBV5-1 and TRBJ2-3; 15 bases are a match to TRBD2. Trimming cost V 3 bases and J 0 bases; bases outside gene matches: 5. This CDR3 spans 18 amino acids. Germline V gene sequence: CDR1 SGHRS, CDR2 YFSETQ. CDR3 coding DNA: TGCGCCAGCAGCTCAGGACTAGCGGGGGGGCCTAGCACAGATACGCAGTATTTT. Translated, it gives CASSSGLAGGPSTDTQYF.

The rearrangement uses TRBV9 and TRBJ2-1, with 10 bases lining up with TRBD1. V lost 4 bases and J lost 9; bases outside the gene matches: 13. The germline V gene encodes CDR1 SGDLS and CDR2 YYNGEE. This CDR3 comprises 16 residues. CDR3 bases: TGTGCCAGCAGCCCTCCCCGGGACAGGGGAGGCAGTGAGCAGTTCTTC. Its protein is CASSPPRDRGGSEQFF.

This chain joins TRBV18 and TRBJ1-6; no definite D call. Germline CDR1 is KGHSH and CDR2 is LQKENI. This CDR3 contains 14 residues. Between the trimmed V and J ends, which lost 3 bases and 10 bases, there was a span of 13 bases. CDR3 DNA: TGTGCCAGCTCACCGGGCGGGCTCAGGTCACCCCTCCACTTT. This encodes CASSPGGLRSPLHF. Variable domain in full (rest from reference TRBV18 and TRBJ1-6): NAGVMQNPRHLVRRRGQEARLRCSPMKGHSHVYWYRQLPEEGLKFMVYLQKENIIDESGMPKERFSAEFPKEGPSILRIQQVVRGDSAAYFCASSPGGLRSPLHFGNGTRLTVT.

The chain links TRBV28 to TRBJ2-7; D remains unclear. The germline V gene encodes CDR1 MDHEN and CDR2 SYDVKM. The CDR3 has 14 residues. V was trimmed by 6 bases and J by 4 bases, leaving 16 bases between them. CDR3 nucleotide sequence: TGTGCCAGCAGCCTACTAAAACCGACTTACGAGCAGTACTTC. The encoded protein is CASSLLKPTYEQYF.

The V call is TRBV4-3, the J call TRBJ2-1, with D unclear. CDR1 LGHNA and CDR2 YSLEER come from the germline V gene. This CDR3 is 13 amino acids long. The V end lost 2 bases, the J end lost 4 bases, and 6 bases lay between the germline ends. The CDR3 DNA is TGCGCCAGCAGCCAAACTACATACAATGAGCAGTTCTTC. This translates into CASSQTTYNEQFF.

The CDR3 spells CASSRTASGRVLSSYNEQFF. In DNA form, the CDR3 reads TGTGCCAGCAGCCGCACCGCTAGCGGGAGGGTTTTGAGCTCCTACAATGAGCAGTTCTTC. The rearrangement uses TRBV27 and TRBJ2-1; 12 positions match TRBD2. Per germline, CDR1 MNHEY and CDR2 SMNVEV (reference sequence). The CDR3 covers 20 residues. Trimming at V came to 6 bases and at J to 0 bases, leaving 15 bases not matched to a gene.

This sequence joins TRBV7-2 and TRBJ2-4; tentatively, D is TRBD2 (6 bases). CDR3 length: 14 amino acids. Trimming took 5 bases from V and 9 from J, leaving 17 bases between them. The V gene's germline CDR1 is SGHTA and CDR2 FQGNSA. CDR3 nucleotide sequence: TGTGCCAGCAGCCCAGGTGGAGGGTCGGGCATTCAGTACTTC. It codes for CASSPGGGSGIQYF.

The chain employs TRBV5-1 and TRBJ2-5; 8 bases align to TRBD2. This CDR3 is built from 14 residues. With V trimmed by 5 bases and J by 4 bases, 7 bases remained unmatched. Germline V lookup: CDR1 SGHRS, CDR2 YFSETQ. The CDR3 nucleotides read TGCGCCAGCAGGACGGGGGGGCCGAGAGAGACCCAGTACTTC. Residues: CASRTGGPRETQYF.

Turning to this clone: One junction end does not reproduce the germline sequence, and a read error may be involved. The rearrangement links TRBV29-1 to TRBJ2-4; D not certain. Germline CDR1 and CDR2: SQVTM and ANQGSEA. There are 11 residues in the CDR3. In DNA form, the CDR3 reads TGCAGCGGTCGAGCCCAAAACATTCAGTACTTC. It yields the protein CSGRAQNIQYF. The variable domain in full, with the rest retrieved from reference TRBV29-1 and TRBJ2-4, is SAVISQKPSRDICQRGTSLTIQCQVDSQVTMMFWYRQQPGQSLTLIATANQGSEATYESGFVIDKFPISRPNLTFSTLTVSNMSPEDSSIYLCSGRAQNIQYFGAGTRLSVL.

The V and J genes are TRBV11-2 and TRBJ1-4; 10 bases fit TRBD1. This CDR3 is built from 15 residues. Germline CDR1 is SGHAT and CDR2 is FQNNGV. V trimming: 5 bases; J trimming: 8 bases; junction bases outside the gene matches: 8. The CDR3 DNA follows: TGTGCCAGCAGCCCCGATGGACAGGGGGGCGAAAAACTGTTTTTT. Protein product: CASSPDGQGGEKLFF.

This rearrangement joins TRBV24-1 to TRBJ2-3; 8 nucleotides agree with TRBD1. The CDR3 length is 16 residues. The V segment lost 3 bases and the J segment 4 bases; nucleotides outside the gene matches: 8. CDR1 and CDR2 (germline): KGHDR, SFDVKD. In nucleotides, the CDR3 is TGTGCCACCAGTGATCCGACAGGGGCCAAGGCAGATACGCAGTATTTT. Protein sequence: CATSDPTGAKADTQYF.

The chain combines TRBV6-2 or TRBV6-3 with TRBJ1-2, with a weak D call TRBD1 (6 bases). The CDR3 is 13 amino acids. The V gene lost 5 bases and the J gene lost 6 bases, with 13 bases spanning the gap. Germline V CDR1 and CDR2: MNHEY, SVGEGT. The CDR3 DNA sequence: TGTGCCAGCAGTAGGGGGGGACTCGATGGCTACACCTTC. It translates to CASSRGGLDGYTF.

V and J are TRBV19 and TRBJ1-6; TRBD1 agrees at 9 bases. This CDR3 contains 13 residues. The V segment lost 11 bases and the J segment 6 bases; nucleotides outside the gene matches: 5. From germline, CDR1 is LNHDA and CDR2 SQIVND (reference sequence). This chain's CDR3 is CASWDRVNSPLHF. The CDR3 DNA reads as TGTGCCTCATGGGACAGGGTTAATTCACCCCTCCACTTT.

The rearrangement joins TRBV19 to TRBJ1-1, with D maybe TRBD1 (5 bases). Deletions cut 6 bases from V and 1 base from J, with 9 bases between. CDR1 and CDR2 from the germline V gene are LNHDA and SQIVND (reference sequence). This CDR3 contains 13 residues. CDR3 nucleotides: TGTGCCAGTAGCTTCGGACAGAACACTGAAGCTTTCTTT. Its translation: CASSFGQNTEAFF.

The chain combines TRBV3-1 (or the pseudogene TRBV3-2) with TRBJ2-3; D gene unclear. Germline lookup yields CDR1 LGHDT and CDR2 YNNKEL (reference sequence). This CDR3 contains 15 residues. Trimming shortened V by 0 bases and J by 1 base, and 8 bases separated the two germline ends. CDR3 residues: CASSQERSRTDTQYF. DNA for the CDR3: TGTGCCAGCAGCCAAGAGAGAAGCCGCACAGATACGCAGTATTTT.

The rearrangement links TRBV7-9 to TRBJ1-1; perhaps TRBD1 as D (5 bases). Deletions cut 5 bases from V and 3 bases from J, with 10 bases between. The CDR3 is 13 residues long. Germline loops: CDR1 SEHNR, CDR2 FQNEAQ (reference sequence). The CDR3 coding sequence is TGTGCCAGCAGCCCTCAGGGCGACACTGAAGCTTTCTTT. Protein sequence: CASSPQGDTEAFF.